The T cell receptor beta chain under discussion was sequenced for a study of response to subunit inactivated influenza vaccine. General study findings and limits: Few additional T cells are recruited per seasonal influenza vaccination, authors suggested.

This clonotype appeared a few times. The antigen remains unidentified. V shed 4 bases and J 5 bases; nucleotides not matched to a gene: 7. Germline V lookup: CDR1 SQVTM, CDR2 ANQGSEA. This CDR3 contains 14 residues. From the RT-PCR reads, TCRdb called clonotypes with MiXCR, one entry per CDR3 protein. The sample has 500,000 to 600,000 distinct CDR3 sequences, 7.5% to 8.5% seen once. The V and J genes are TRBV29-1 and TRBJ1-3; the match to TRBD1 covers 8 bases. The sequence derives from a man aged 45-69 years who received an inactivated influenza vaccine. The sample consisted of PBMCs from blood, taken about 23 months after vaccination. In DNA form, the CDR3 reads TGCAGCGTTGGGGTAACAGGGGGACGAAACACCATATATTTT. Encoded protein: CSVGVTGGRNTIYF.